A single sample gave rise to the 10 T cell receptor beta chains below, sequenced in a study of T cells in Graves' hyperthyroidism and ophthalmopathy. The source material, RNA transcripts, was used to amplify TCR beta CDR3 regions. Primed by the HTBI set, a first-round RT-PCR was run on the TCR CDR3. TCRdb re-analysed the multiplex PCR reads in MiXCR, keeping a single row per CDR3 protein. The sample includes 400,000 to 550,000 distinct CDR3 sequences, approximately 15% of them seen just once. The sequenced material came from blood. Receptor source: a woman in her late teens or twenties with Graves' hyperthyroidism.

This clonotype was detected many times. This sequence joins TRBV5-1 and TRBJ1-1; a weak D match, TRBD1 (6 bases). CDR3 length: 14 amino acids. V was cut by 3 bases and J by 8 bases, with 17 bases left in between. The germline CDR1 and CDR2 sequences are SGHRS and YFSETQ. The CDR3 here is CASSWSDGQLEAFF. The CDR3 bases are TGCGCCAGCAGCTGGTCAGACGGACAGCTCGAAGCTTTCTTT. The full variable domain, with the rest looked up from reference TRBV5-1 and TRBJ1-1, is KAGVTQTPRYLIKTRGQQVTLSCSPISGHRSVSWYQQTPGQGLQFLFEYFSETQRNKGNFPGRFSGRQFSNSRSEMNVSTLELGDSALYLCASSWSDGQLEAFFGQGTRLTVV.

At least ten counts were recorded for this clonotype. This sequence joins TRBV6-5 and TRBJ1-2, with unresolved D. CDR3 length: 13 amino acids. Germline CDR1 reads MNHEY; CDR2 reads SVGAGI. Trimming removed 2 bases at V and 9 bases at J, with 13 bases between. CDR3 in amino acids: CASSYPSPPRYTF. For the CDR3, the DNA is TGTGCCAGCAGTTACCCAAGCCCCCCTCGCTACACCTTC.

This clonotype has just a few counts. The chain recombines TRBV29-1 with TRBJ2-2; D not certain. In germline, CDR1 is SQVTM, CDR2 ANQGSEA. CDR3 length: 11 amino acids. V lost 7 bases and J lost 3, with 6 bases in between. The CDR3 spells CSAGDTGELFF. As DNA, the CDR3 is TGCAGCGCTGGGGACACCGGGGAGCTGTTTTTT.

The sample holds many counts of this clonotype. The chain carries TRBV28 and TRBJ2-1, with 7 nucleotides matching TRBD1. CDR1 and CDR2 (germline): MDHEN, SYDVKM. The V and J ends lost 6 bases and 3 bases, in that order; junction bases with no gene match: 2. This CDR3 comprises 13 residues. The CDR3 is CASRGQYYNEQFF. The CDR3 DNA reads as TGTGCCAGCAGGGGACAGTACTACAATGAGCAGTTCTTC.

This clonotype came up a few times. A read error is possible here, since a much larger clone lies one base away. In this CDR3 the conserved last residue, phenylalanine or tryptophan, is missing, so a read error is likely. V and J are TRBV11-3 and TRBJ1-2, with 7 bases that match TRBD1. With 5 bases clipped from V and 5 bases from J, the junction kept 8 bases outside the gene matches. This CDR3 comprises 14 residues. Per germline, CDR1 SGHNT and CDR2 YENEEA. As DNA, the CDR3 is TGTGCCAGCAGCCAGGGGGTACAGACTTATGGCTACACCCTC. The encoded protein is CASSQGVQTYGYTL.

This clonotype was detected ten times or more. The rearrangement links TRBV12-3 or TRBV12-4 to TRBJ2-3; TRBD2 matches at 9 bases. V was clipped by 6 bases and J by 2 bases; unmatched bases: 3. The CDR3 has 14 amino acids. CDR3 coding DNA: TGTGCCAGCAGGGCTAGCGGGACCACAGATACGCAGTATTTT. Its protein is CASRASGTTDTQYF.

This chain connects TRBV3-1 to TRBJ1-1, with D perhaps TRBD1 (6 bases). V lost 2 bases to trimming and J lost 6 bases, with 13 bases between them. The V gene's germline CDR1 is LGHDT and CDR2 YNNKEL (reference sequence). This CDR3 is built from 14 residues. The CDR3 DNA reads TGTGCCAGCAGCCAAACAGGGTTAGGGGCTGAAGCTTTCTTT. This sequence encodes CASSQTGLGAEAFF.

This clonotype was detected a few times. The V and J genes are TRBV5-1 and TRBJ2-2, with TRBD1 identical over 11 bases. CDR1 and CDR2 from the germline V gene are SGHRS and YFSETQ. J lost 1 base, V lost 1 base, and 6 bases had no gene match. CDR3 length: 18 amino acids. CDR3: CASSLWTGGDLNTGELFF. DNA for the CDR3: TGCGCCAGCAGCTTGTGGACAGGGGGCGACCTGAACACCGGGGAGCTGTTTTTT.

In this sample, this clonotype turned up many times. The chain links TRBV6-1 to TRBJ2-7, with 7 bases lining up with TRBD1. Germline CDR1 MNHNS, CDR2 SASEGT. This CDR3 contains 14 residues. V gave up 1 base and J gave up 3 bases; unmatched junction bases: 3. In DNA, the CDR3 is TGTGCCAGCAGTGAAGGGACAGGAGTCTACGAGCAGTACTTC. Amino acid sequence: CASSEGTGVYEQYF.

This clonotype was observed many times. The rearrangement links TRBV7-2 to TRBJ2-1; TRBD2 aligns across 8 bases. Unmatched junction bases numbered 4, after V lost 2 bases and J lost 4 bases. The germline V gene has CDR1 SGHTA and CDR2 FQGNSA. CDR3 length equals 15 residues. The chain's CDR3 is CASSLSRGGYNEQFF. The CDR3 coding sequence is TGTGCCAGCAGCTTATCCCGGGGGGGATACAATGAGCAGTTCTTC.